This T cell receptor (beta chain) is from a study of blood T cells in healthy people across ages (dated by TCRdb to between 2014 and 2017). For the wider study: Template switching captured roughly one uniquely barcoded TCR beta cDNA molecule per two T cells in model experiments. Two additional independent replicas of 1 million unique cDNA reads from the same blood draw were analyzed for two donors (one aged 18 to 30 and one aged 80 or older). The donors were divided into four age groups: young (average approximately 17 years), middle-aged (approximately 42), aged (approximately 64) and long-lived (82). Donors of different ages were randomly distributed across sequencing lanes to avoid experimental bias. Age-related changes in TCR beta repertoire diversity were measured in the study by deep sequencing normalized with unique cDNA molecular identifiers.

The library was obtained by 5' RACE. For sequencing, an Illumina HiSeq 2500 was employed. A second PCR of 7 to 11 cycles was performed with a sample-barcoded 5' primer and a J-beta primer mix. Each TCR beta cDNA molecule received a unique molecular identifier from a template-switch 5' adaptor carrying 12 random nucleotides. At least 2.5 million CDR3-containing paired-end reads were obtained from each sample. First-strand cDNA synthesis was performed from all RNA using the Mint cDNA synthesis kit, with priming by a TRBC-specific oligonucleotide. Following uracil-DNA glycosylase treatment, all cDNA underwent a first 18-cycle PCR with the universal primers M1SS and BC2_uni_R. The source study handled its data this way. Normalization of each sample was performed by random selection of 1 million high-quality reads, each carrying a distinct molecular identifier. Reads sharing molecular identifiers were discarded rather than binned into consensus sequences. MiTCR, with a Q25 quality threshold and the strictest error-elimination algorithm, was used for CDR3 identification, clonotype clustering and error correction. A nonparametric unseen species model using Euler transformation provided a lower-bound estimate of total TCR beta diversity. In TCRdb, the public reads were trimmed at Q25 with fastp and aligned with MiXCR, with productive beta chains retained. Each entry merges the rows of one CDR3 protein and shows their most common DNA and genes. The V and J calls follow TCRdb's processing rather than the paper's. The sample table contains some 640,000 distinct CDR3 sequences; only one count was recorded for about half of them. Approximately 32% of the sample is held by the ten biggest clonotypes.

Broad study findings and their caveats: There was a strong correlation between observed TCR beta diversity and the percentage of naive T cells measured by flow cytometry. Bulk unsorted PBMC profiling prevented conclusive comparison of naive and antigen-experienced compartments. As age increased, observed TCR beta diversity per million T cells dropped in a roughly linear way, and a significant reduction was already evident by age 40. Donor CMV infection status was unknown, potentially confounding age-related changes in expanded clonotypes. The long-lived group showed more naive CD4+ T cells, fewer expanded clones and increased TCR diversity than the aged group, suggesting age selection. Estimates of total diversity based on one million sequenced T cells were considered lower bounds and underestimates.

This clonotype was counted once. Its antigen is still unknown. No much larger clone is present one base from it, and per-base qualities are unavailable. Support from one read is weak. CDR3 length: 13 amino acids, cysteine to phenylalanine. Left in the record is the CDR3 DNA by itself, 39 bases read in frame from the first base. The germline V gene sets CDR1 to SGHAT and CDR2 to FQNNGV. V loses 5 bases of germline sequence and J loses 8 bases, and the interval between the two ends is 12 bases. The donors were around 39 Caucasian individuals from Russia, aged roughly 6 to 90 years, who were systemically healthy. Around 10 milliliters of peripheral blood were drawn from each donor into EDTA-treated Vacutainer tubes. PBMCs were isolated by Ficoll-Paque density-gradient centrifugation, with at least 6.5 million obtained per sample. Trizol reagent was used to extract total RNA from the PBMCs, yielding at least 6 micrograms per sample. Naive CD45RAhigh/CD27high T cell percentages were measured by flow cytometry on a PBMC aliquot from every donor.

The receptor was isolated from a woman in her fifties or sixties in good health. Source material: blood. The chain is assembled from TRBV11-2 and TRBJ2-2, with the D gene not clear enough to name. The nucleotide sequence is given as TGTGCCAGCAGCCCCCTCGGTGGGGGGGAGCTGTTTTTT. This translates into CASSPLGGGELFF.